This is a list of T cell receptor beta chains from one sample in a study of T-cell reconstitution after alpha-beta-depleted transplantation in children. Each CDR3 protein gets one entry after TCRdb re-called the PCR reads with MiXCR. The sample consists of approximately 590,000 distinct CDR3 sequences, about 11% of them appearing once. Sample: PBMCs from the stem cell graft donor, taken from the stem cell graft. The source of these receptors is a human donor who donated a stem cell graft to a child with acute myeloid leukemia. CDR3s include the opening cysteine and the closing phenylalanine or tryptophan. A D gene is named only where the DNA matches it firmly. Expanded clones get a size class; other rows say once, few or many, or leave the size out.

TRBD2 | many | TRBJ2-2 | TRBV20-1 | TGCAGTGCTAGGCGGCTAGCGGGAGCGGGCACCGGGGAGCTGTTTTTT | CSARRLAGAGTGELFF
NA | few | TRBJ2-7 | TRBV5-1 | TGCGCCAGCAGCTGGAAGGTTTCGGACGAGCAGTACTTC | CASSWKVSDEQYF
TRBD1 | many | TRBJ2-5 | TRBV9 | TGTGCCAGCAGCGTAAGCCCAGGGGGGGGACAGGGGGAGACCCAGTACTTC | CASSVSPGGGQGETQYF
TRBD1 | few | TRBJ1-4 | TRBV10-3 | TGTGCCATCCGCGGGGACAGGGGTAATGAAAAACTGTTTTTT | CAIRGDRGNEKLFF
NA | few | TRBJ2-7 | TRBV20-1 | TGCAGTGCTAGAAAAGCAGACAGCCTCTCCTACGAGCAGTACTTC | CSARKADSLSYEQYF
NA | few | TRBJ2-7 | TRBV6-6 | TGTGCCAGCAGTTACGGGAGCCAGGACGAGCAGTACTTC | CASSYGSQDEQYF
NA | many | TRBJ2-4 | TRBV7-3 | TGTGCCAGCGACCAGGAGGTTAAGAGGTTAGCCAAAAACATTCAGTACTTC | CASDQEVKRLAKNIQYF
TRBD2 | NA | TRBJ2-7 | TRBV5-1 | TGCGCCAGCTGCAGAGCGGGAGGGCCGGACGAGCAGTACTTC | CASCRAGGPDEQYF
NA | few | TRBJ1-5 | TRBV12-3/TRBV12-4 | TGTGCCAGCAGCCCCAACAGGGGCAATCAGCCCCAGCATTTT | CASSPNRGNQPQHF
NA | once | TRBJ2-3 | TRBV29-1 | TGCAGCGTTGAAGGAGGATTCGGGGCGGATACGCAGTATTTT | CSVEGGFGADTQYF
NA | NA | TRBJ2-7 | TRBV27 | TGTGCCAGCAGTTTATATGGCTCCCTCTACGAGCAGTACTTC | CASSLYGSLYEQYF
TRBD2 | NA | TRBJ2-1 | TRBV28 | TGTGCCAGCAGTCAAGGGGCGGGAGGGAGCGAGCAGTTCTTC | CASSQGAGGSEQFF
NA | many | TRBJ2-7 | TRBV29-1 | TGCAGCGTTGAGGTCTCCTACGAGCAGTACTTC | CSVEVSYEQYF
TRBD1 | many | TRBJ2-5 | TRBV4-3 | TGCGCCAGCAGCCAGCGGGACAGGGGTTGGCAAGAGACCCAGTACTTC | CASSQRDRGWQETQYF